Following are 17 T cell receptor beta chains from one sample sequenced in a study of cytomegalovirus exposure and HLA in healthy donors. 60 Vbeta and 13 Jbeta primers were used in PCR. Sequencing was performed with immunoSEQ multiplex PCR; in TCRdb, only in-frame clones are kept and a portion is missing. The repertoire holds about 98,000 clones, with about three quarters as singletons. The specimen sequenced was PBMCs. These receptors were obtained from a man between 40 and 49 years old in good health and CMV-seronegative.

This rearrangement joins TRBV15 to TRBJ1-2; TRBD1 matches 8 bases. CDR1 and CDR2 (germline): LNHNV, YYDKDF (reference sequence). The CDR3 sequence is 15 residues long. V was clipped by 5 bases and J by 5 bases; unmatched bases: 10. This CDR3 reads CATSPEQGAQYGYTF. The DNA of the CDR3 is TGTGCCACCAGCCCGGAGCAGGGGGCTCAATATGGCTACACCTTC.

J is TRBJ1-6 and V is TRBV11-2; D is ambiguous. Per the germline V gene, CDR1 is SGHAT and CDR2 is FQNNGV. Trimming stripped 0 bases from V and 8 bases from J, with 11 bases between. CDR3 length equals 15 residues. DNA for the CDR3: TGTGCCAGCAGCTTAGAGAGGGTTCCTGATTCACCCCTCCACTTT. Residues: CASSLERVPDSPLHF.

The V gene is TRBV5-4, the J gene TRBJ1-6, with a tentative D call TRBD1 (6 bases). V was pared by 1 base and J by 9 bases, with 11 bases between. CDR3 length equals 14 residues. Germline-derived CDR1 and CDR2 are SGHNT and YYREEE (reference sequence). The CDR3 sequence is CASSLTGFSSPLHF. The DNA for the CDR3 is TGTGCCAGCAGCTTGACAGGGTTTAGTTCACCCCTCCACTTT. The full variable domain, its missing parts supplied by reference TRBV5-4 and TRBJ1-6, is ETGVTQSPTHLIKTRGQQVTLRCSSQSGHNTVSWYQQALGQGPQFIFQYYREEENGRGNFPPRFSGLQFPNYSSELNVNALELDDSALYLCASSLTGFSSPLHFGNGTRLTVT.

A few counts support this clone. This sequence joins TRBV6-1 and TRBJ1-5; D unresolved. Between the trimmed V and J ends, which lost 2 bases and 1 base, there was a span of 12 bases. The CDR3 contains 16 residues. In germline, CDR1 is MNHNS, CDR2 SASEGT. The CDR3 DNA is TGTGCCAGCAGTGAACGACCTAGAGAGAGCAATCAGCCCCAGCATTTT. It is translated as CASSERPRESNQPQHF.

A note on this clone: The germline gene is not matched at one end of the junction; a read error may be the cause. Other nucleotide sequences in the sample specify the same CDR3. The chain employs TRBV14 and TRBJ2-1, with 10 nucleotides matching TRBD2. CDR1 is SGHDN and CDR2 is FVKESK in the germline V gene. The CDR3 has 19 residues. CDR3 in amino acids: CASSHIPGLAPSSYNEQFF. In DNA form, the CDR3 reads TGTGCTAGCAGCCATATACCGGGACTAGCGCCGAGCTCCTACAATGAGCAGTTCTTC.

The gene calls are TRBV2 and TRBJ1-6; D ambiguous. This CDR3 contains 12 residues. V shed 1 base and J shed 13 bases, with 8 bases lying between them. Germline V gives CDR1 SNHLY, CDR2 FYNNEI. The CDR3 sequence: CASSEDRGPLHF. The CDR3 DNA reads TGTGCCAGCAGTGAAGACAGAGGGCCCCTCCACTTT.

The genes are TRBV2 and TRBJ2-7; no definite D call. This CDR3 is 12 amino acids long. V shed 8 bases and J shed 5 bases, with 13 bases lying between them. Looked up from germline, CDR1 is SNHLY and CDR2 is FYNNEI. The chain's CDR3 is CASVRLVDEQYF. The CDR3 DNA is TGTGCCAGCGTCCGGCTAGTCGACGAGCAGTACTTC.

The J gene is TRBJ1-2, the V gene TRBV19; a weak D match, TRBD1 (6 bases). CDR3 size: 12 residues. Deletions cut 3 bases from V and 8 bases from J, with 10 bases between. The V gene's germline CDR1 is LNHDA and CDR2 SQIVND (reference sequence). CDR3 sequence (DNA): TGTGCCAGTAGTATTCACAGGGACGGCTACACCTTC. Its protein product is CASSIHRDGYTF.

This sequence joins TRBV27 and TRBJ1-6; possibly TRBD1 for D (6 bases). In germline, CDR1 is MNHEY, CDR2 SMNVEV (reference sequence). V dropped 7 bases and J dropped 4 bases, with 11 bases sitting between them. The CDR3 contains 14 residues. This CDR3 reads CASTIQGYNSPLHF. The CDR3 DNA follows: TGTGCCAGCACCATTCAGGGGTATAATTCACCCCTCCACTTT.

The chain carries TRBV7-8 and TRBJ2-3; D possibly corresponds to TRBD2 (6 bases). CDR3 length: 16 amino acids. The ends were cut back, 1 base at V and 1 base at J, with 12 bases in the middle. Germline CDR1 and CDR2: SGHVS and FQNEAQ. The CDR3 protein is CASSLETSTGTDTQYF. The CDR3 region has the DNA TGTGCCAGCAGCTTAGAAACTAGCACAGGCACAGATACGCAGTATTTT.

V usage is TRBV27 and J usage is TRBJ2-7; 9 bases are shared with TRBD1. Germline CDR1 MNHEY, CDR2 SMNVEV (reference sequence). This CDR3 spans 17 amino acids. After removal of 8 bases from V and 1 base from J, the junction contained 15 bases not matched to a gene. CDR3 nucleotide sequence: TGTGCCAGCGCACCAGGGACCGGGACAGGGAATTCCTACGAGCAGTACTTC. Amino acid sequence: CASAPGTGTGNSYEQYF.

This sequence joins TRBV5-6 and TRBJ2-7, with TRBD1 as a possible D gene (6 bases). Looked up from germline, CDR1 is SGHDT and CDR2 is YYEEEE. The V and J ends lost 4 bases and 4 bases respectively, with 15 bases between them. The length of the CDR3 is 14 residues. CDR3 in amino acids: CASSPQGPGYEQYF. CDR3 coding DNA: TGTGCCAGCAGCCCACAGGGTCCGGGTTACGAGCAGTACTTC.

The chain employs TRBV6-5 and TRBJ1-1; possibly TRBD1 for D (5 bases). Trimming cost V 2 bases and J 5 bases, with 12 bases left between them. Germline V gene sequence: CDR1 MNHEY, CDR2 SVGAGI. This CDR3 has 14 residues. This CDR3 is CASSYLDGGTEAFF. Here the CDR3 DNA reads TGTGCCAGCAGTTACCTGGACGGGGGGACTGAAGCTTTCTTT.

The V and J genes are TRBV10-3 and TRBJ1-1; 11 positions match TRBD1. In germline, CDR1 is ENHRY, CDR2 SYGVKD. Trimming removed 8 bases from V and 4 bases from J; junction bases left unmatched: 6. The CDR3 is made up of 14 amino acids. CDR3 residues: CAIFRGTGGTEAFF. The DNA of the CDR3 is TGTGCCATCTTCAGGGGGACAGGGGGCACTGAAGCTTTCTTT.

The V gene is TRBV27, the J gene TRBJ2-3; possible D gene TRBD1, 6 bases. CDR1 is MNHEY, CDR2 SMNVEV, per germline (reference sequence). V lost 3 bases and J 10 bases, leaving 20 bases between the germline ends. CDR3 size: 15 residues. This CDR3 is CASSFFRGQQASQYF. The CDR3 DNA sequence: TGTGCCAGCAGTTTTTTTCGGGGACAACAGGCATCGCAGTATTTT.

The rearrangement links TRBV10-3 to TRBJ2-7; a possible D gene is TRBD1 (7 bases). From germline, CDR1 is ENHRY and CDR2 SYGVKD. Trimming took 2 bases from V and 0 from J, leaving 14 bases between them. There are 16 residues in the CDR3. The CDR3 reads CAISEPGQTSSYEQYF. The CDR3 DNA reads TGTGCCATCAGTGAGCCGGGACAGACTAGCTCCTACGAGCAGTACTTC.

This clone was counted only a few times. The chain joins TRBV10-3 to TRBJ1-1; 9 bases are shared with TRBD1. Germline-derived CDR1 and CDR2 are ENHRY and SYGVKD. With V trimmed by 4 bases and J by 9 bases, 9 bases remained unmatched. The CDR3 is 14 residues long. The CDR3 protein is CAISAAGQGTQAFF. DNA of the CDR3: TGTGCCATCAGTGCTGCCGGACAGGGGACTCAAGCTTTCTTT.